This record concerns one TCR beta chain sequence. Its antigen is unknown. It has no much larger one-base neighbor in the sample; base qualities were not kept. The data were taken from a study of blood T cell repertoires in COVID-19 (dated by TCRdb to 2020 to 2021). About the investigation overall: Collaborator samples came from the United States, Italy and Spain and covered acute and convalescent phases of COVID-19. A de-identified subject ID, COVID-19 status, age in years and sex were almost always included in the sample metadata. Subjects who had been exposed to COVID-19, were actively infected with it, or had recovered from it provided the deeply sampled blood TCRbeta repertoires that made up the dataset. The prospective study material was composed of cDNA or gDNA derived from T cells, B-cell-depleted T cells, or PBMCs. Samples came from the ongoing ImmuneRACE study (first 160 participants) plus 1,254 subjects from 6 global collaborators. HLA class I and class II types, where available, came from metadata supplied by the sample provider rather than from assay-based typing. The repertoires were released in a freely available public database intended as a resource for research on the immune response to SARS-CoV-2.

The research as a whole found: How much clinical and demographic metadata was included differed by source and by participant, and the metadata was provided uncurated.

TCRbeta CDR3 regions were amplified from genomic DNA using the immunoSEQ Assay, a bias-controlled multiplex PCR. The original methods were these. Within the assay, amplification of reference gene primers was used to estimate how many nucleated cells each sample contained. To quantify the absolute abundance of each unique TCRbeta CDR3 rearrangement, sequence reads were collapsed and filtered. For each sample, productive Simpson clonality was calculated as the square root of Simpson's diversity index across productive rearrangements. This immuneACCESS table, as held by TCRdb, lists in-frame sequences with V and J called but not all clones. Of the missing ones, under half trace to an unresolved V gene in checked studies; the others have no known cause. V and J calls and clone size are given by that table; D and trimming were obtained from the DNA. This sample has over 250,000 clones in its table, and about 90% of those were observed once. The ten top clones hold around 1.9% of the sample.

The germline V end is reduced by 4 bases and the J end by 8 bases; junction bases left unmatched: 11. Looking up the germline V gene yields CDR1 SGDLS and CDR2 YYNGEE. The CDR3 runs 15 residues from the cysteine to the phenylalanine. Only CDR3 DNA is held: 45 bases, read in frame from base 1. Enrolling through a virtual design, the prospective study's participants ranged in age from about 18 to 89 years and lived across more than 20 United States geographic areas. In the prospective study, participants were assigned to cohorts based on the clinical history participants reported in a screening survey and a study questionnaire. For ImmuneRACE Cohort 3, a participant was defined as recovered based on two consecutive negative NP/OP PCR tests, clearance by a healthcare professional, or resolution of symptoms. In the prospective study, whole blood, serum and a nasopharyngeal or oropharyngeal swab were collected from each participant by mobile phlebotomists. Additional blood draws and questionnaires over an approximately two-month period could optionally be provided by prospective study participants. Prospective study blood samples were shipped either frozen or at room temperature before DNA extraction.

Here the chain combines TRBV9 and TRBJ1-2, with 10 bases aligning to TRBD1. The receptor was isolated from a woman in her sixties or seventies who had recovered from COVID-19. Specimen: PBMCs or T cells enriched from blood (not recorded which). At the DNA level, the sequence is TGTGCCAGCAGCAGAACCTCCGGGACAGGGGAAGGCTACACCTTC. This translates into CASSRTSGTGEGYTF.